The 32 T cell receptor beta chains below all came from one sample that was sequenced in a study of blood T cells in healthy people across ages. For the second PCR, which ran for roughly 7 to 11 cycles, a sample-barcoded 5' primer and a J-beta primer mix were used. From the 5' RACE reads, TCRdb called clonotypes with MiXCR, one entry per CDR3 protein. The sample contains around 940,000 distinct CDR3 sequences, roughly 47% of which appear only once. What was sequenced was blood. These receptors all come from a woman in her fifties or sixties in good health.

The V and J genes are TRBV5-6 and TRBJ2-7; D gene uncertain. Germline lookup yields CDR1 SGHDT and CDR2 YYEEEE. The germline V and J ends were trimmed by 1 base and 0 bases, with 14 bases remaining between them. The CDR3 totals 16 residues. CDR3 protein: CASSLYLTLSSYEQYF. In DNA form, the CDR3 reads TGTGCCAGCAGCTTGTACCTGACACTGAGCTCCTACGAGCAGTACTTC.

V is TRBV4-1 and J is TRBJ2-1, with TRBD2 as a possible D gene (5 bases). Germline CDR1 reads MGHRA; CDR2 reads YSYEKL. The V end was cut by 4 bases, the J end by 0 bases, with 13 bases between. This CDR3 is built from 16 residues. CDR3 amino acids: CASSPGVGGSYNEQFF. In nucleotides, the CDR3 is TGCGCCAGCAGCCCCGGGGTGGGCGGCTCCTACAATGAGCAGTTCTTC.

The rearrangement links TRBV29-1 to TRBJ2-1; perhaps TRBD2 as D (6 bases). The ends were cut back, 4 bases at V and 4 bases at J, with 17 bases in the middle. The germline V gene has CDR1 SQVTM and CDR2 ANQGSEA. The CDR3 is 15 residues long. The CDR3 region has the DNA TGCAGCGTTGGACTAGGGCCCTCCACTTACAATGAGCAGTTCTTC. As protein: CSVGLGPSTYNEQFF.

The rearrangement uses TRBV29-1 and TRBJ2-1, with D uncertain. Germline CDR1 and CDR2: SQVTM and ANQGSEA. The CDR3 length is 13 residues. The CDR3 bases are TGCAACGCCCGGGTATCCAACTACAATGAGCAGTTCTTC. As protein: CNARVSNYNEQFF.

V usage is TRBV9 and J usage is TRBJ1-5; D is possibly TRBD1 (5 bases). The CDR3 has 14 amino acids. The V end was cut by 3 bases, the J end by 0 bases, with 7 bases between. Germline V gene data show CDR1 as SGDLS and CDR2 as YYNGEE. The CDR3 sequence: CASSGDSSNQPQHF. The CDR3, as DNA: TGTGCCAGCAGCGGCGACAGTAGCAATCAGCCCCAGCATTTT.

The chain recombines TRBV9 with TRBJ1-4; TRBD1 might be the D (6 bases). The CDR3 has 15 amino acids. The V end lost 4 bases, the J end lost 1 base, and 11 bases lay between the germline ends. Per the germline V gene, CDR1 is SGDLS and CDR2 is YYNGEE. CDR3: CASSSGGRTNEKLFF. CDR3 DNA sequence: TGTGCCAGCAGCTCCGGGGGCAGAACTAATGAAAAACTGTTTTTT. Supplemented by reference TRBV9 and TRBJ1-4, the full variable domain reads DSGVTQTPKHLITATGQRVTLRCSPRSGDLSVYWYQQSLDQGLQFLIQYYNGEERAKGNILERFSAQQFPDLHSELNLSSLELGDSALYFCASSSGGRTNEKLFFGSGTQLSVL.

The J gene is TRBJ2-7, the V gene TRBV6-5; the D call may be TRBD1 or TRBD2 (5 bases each). V was shortened by 5 bases and J by 5 bases, with 10 bases between the two germline ends. The V gene's germline CDR1 is MNHEY and CDR2 SVGAGI. The CDR3 spans 12 residues. CDR3 protein: CASSVRGHEQYF. In nucleotides, the CDR3 is TGTGCCAGCAGTGTGAGGGGCCACGAGCAGTACTTC.

Many counts were recorded for this clonotype. The chain employs TRBV7-2 and TRBJ2-1; the D call may be TRBD1 or TRBD2 (5 bases each). Trimming pared 3 bases from V and 3 bases from J, leaving 21 bases between. Looked up from germline, CDR1 is SGHTA and CDR2 is FQGNSA. There are 18 residues in the CDR3. The CDR3 nucleotides read TGTGCCAGCAGCTTGAGCCAGGGCGGGCTAGCCGGCTACAATGAGCAGTTCTTC. Translated, it gives CASSLSQGGLAGYNEQFF.

This chain joins TRBV4-3 and TRBJ2-7; 8 bases match TRBD2. The J segment lost 2 bases and the V segment lost 3 bases, leaving 6 bases of the junction unmatched. The CDR3 is 15 amino acids. The V gene's germline CDR1 is LGHNA and CDR2 YSLEER. The DNA of the CDR3 is TGCGCCAGCAGCCACCAACTAGCGGAGGCCTACGAGCAGTACTTC. It translates to CASSHQLAEAYEQYF.

This sequence joins TRBV5-8 and TRBJ2-5; D is ambiguous. CDR1 is SGHTS and CDR2 is YDEGEE in the germline V gene. The V and J ends lost 3 bases and 13 bases respectively, with 10 bases between them. This CDR3 comprises 10 residues. This CDR3 is CASSWRWVYF. CDR3 sequence (DNA): TGTGCCAGCAGCTGGCGTTGGGTGTACTTC.

This clonotype was detected only a few times. The chain recombines TRBV20-1 with TRBJ2-3; D call uncertain. V lost 1 base and J 4 bases, leaving 12 bases between the germline ends. Germline V gives CDR1 DFQATT, CDR2 SNEGSKA (reference sequence). CDR3 size: 14 residues. The CDR3 nucleotides read TGCAGTGCTAGAGGACCCCTCACGGCAGATACGCAGTATTTT. Translating gives CSARGPLTADTQYF.

This chain uses TRBV6-5 with TRBJ1-2; D is perhaps TRBD1 (6 bases). Germline lookup yields CDR1 MNHEY and CDR2 SVGAGI. V was shortened by 0 bases and J by 5 bases, with 16 bases between the two germline ends. The CDR3 totals 16 residues. CDR3 sequence reads: CASSYSVRPGQYGYTF. The CDR3 region has the DNA TGTGCCAGCAGTTACTCGGTTCGGCCGGGACAATATGGCTACACCTTC.

CDR3 in amino acids: CASSDTRLAGVAFAKNIQYF. DNA for the CDR3: TGTGCCAGCAGCGATACTCGACTAGCGGGAGTCGCTTTCGCCAAAAACATTCAGTACTTC. The V gene is TRBV7-9, the J gene TRBJ2-4, with 12 bases matching TRBD2. V lost 5 bases and J lost 1; bases outside the gene matches: 15. Germline CDR1 and CDR2: SEHNR and FQNEAQ (reference sequence). The CDR3 is 20 residues long.

The V call is TRBV4-1, the J call TRBJ2-1; D perhaps matches TRBD2 (5 bases). Germline assignment: CDR1 MGHRA and CDR2 YSYEKL. V dropped 4 bases and J dropped 9 bases, with 13 bases sitting between them. The CDR3 is 13 residues long. The CDR3 is CASSRSPSSEQFF. The CDR3 DNA reads as TGCGCCAGCAGCCGCAGTCCTAGCAGTGAGCAGTTCTTC.

As DNA, the CDR3 is TGTGCCAGCCGATACAGGGGGCGGGAGCAGTTCTTC. It specifies CASRYRGREQFF. This chain joins TRBV12-3 or TRBV12-4 and TRBJ2-1; 9 bases are a match to TRBD1. The CDR3 has 12 residues. J gave up 10 bases and V 8 bases, and 6 bases lay outside the gene matches.

The gene calls are TRBV2 and TRBJ2-3, with a possible D match to TRBD1 (6 bases). Germline lookup yields CDR1 SNHLY and CDR2 FYNNEI. V was shortened by 0 bases and J by 0 bases, with 10 bases between the two germline ends. This CDR3 has 16 residues. The CDR3 sequence: CASSEARQGSTDTQYF. Here the CDR3 DNA reads TGTGCCAGCAGTGAAGCCCGGCAGGGGAGCACAGATACGCAGTATTTT.

The V call is TRBV6-6, the J call TRBJ2-6; tentatively, D is TRBD1 (6 bases). The V gene's germline CDR1 is MNHNY and CDR2 SVGAGI (reference sequence). This CDR3 has 15 residues. V was trimmed by 5 bases and J by 3 bases, leaving 11 bases between them. In DNA, the CDR3 is TGTGCCAGCAGTCCACAGGGACGTGGGGCCAACGTCCTGACTTTC. This codes for CASSPQGRGANVLTF.

This clonotype has a handful of counts. This sequence joins TRBV6-5 and TRBJ1-2, with D unclear. The germline CDR1 and CDR2 sequences are MNHEY and SVGAGI. The CDR3 is 13 residues long. V lost 0 bases and J lost 5, with 7 bases in between. The CDR3 coding sequence is TGTGCCAGCAGTTACTCGAGGAAGTATGGCTACACCTTC. It codes for CASSYSRKYGYTF.

The rearrangement links TRBV6-1 to TRBJ2-5; D remains ambiguous. The J call may be mistaken, given a closer DNA end match to TRBJ2-7. Germline CDR1 is MNHNS and CDR2 is SASEGT. CDR3 length: 11 amino acids. CDR3: CASSEPREQYF. The CDR3, as DNA: TGTGCCAGCAGTGAACCTCGCGAGCAGTACTTC.

This clonotype was counted a few times. V usage is TRBV29-1 and J usage is TRBJ2-5; 8 bases are a match to TRBD2. CDR3 size: 13 residues. Germline trimming cut 7 bases from V and 3 bases from J; bases unmatched to any gene: 7. The V gene's germline CDR1 is SQVTM and CDR2 ANQGSEA. CDR3 protein: CSASGSLKETQYF. The CDR3, as DNA: TGCAGCGCGAGCGGGAGTTTAAAAGAGACCCAGTACTTC.

This chain links TRBV20-1 with TRBJ2-3; TRBD1 is a possible D gene (8 bases). V was clipped by 2 bases and J by 2 bases, with 32 bases between them. Germline CDR1 and CDR2: DFQATT and SNEGSKA (reference sequence). The CDR3 has 21 amino acids. The CDR3 sequence: CSARHPGWTGSNGRPTDTQYF. The CDR3 nucleotides are TGCAGTGCTAGACACCCCGGGTGGACAGGGAGTAACGGGAGGCCCACAGATACGCAGTATTTT.

The chain carries TRBV12-3 or TRBV12-4 and TRBJ2-1; 9 bases fit TRBD2. The CDR3 contains 18 residues. V shed 5 bases, J shed 0 bases, and the junction held 11 bases outside the gene matches. DNA for the CDR3: TGTGCCAGCAGTCCTATGACTAGCGGTCCCTTCTCCTACAATGAGCAGTTCTTC. Protein product: CASSPMTSGPFSYNEQFF.

The CDR3 reads CASSFSLAGGYEQYF. The CDR3 DNA sequence: TGTGCCAGCAGCTTTTCTCTAGCGGGAGGTTACGAGCAGTACTTC. The V gene is TRBV7-9, the J gene TRBJ2-7; 11 nucleotides match TRBD2. There are 15 residues in the CDR3. The germline V gene has CDR1 SEHNR and CDR2 FQNEAQ (reference sequence). Trimming cost V 3 bases and J 4 bases; bases outside gene matches: 5.

The chain uses TRBV24-1 and TRBJ2-3, with D unclear. V gave up 9 bases and J gave up 1 base, with 13 bases separating them. Germline CDR1 reads KGHDR; CDR2 reads SFDVKD. This CDR3 region has 14 residues. The CDR3 DNA is TGTGCCACCGCCCCTAATTTGGGCACAGATACGCAGTATTTT. Encoded protein: CATAPNLGTDTQYF.

The chain carries TRBV28 and TRBJ2-4; D is undetermined. CDR1 and CDR2 (germline): MDHEN, SYDVKM. The V end lost 3 bases, the J end lost 0 bases, and 9 bases lay between the germline ends. The CDR3 totals 15 residues. The CDR3 sequence: CASSFYNQAKNIQYF. CDR3 sequence (DNA): TGTGCCAGCAGTTTTTACAACCAAGCCAAAAACATTCAGTACTTC.

J is TRBJ2-3 and V is TRBV5-1; D remains ambiguous. The CDR3 sequence is 14 residues long. V lost 4 bases to trimming and J lost 0 bases, with 9 bases between them. The germline gives CDR1 SGHRS, CDR2 YFSETQ. In DNA form, the CDR3 reads TGCGCCAGCAGCGCCCTAAGTAGCACAGATACGCAGTATTTT. It specifies CASSALSSTDTQYF. Full variable domain (missing parts from reference TRBV5-1 and TRBJ2-3): KAGVTQTPRYLIKTRGQQVTLSCSPISGHRSVSWYQQTPGQGLQFLFEYFSETQRNKGNFPGRFSGRQFSNSRSEMNVSTLELGDSALYLCASSALSSTDTQYFGPGTRLTVL.

This clonotype has a handful of counts. The rearrangement uses TRBV4-1 and TRBJ2-1, with 7 bases matching TRBD2. V trimming: 4 bases; J trimming: 12 bases; junction bases outside the gene matches: 6. The germline gives CDR1 MGHRA, CDR2 YSYEKL. The CDR3 covers 12 residues. The DNA for the CDR3 is TGCGCCAGCAGCCGAAGCGGGACCGGGCAGTTCTTC. The encoded protein is CASSRSGTGQFF.

The CDR3 sequence: CSASLAGRRYNEQFF. The CDR3 DNA follows: TGCAGTGCTAGCCTAGCGGGACGGCGATACAATGAGCAGTTCTTC. The chain combines TRBV20-1 with TRBJ2-1; 9 bases agree with TRBD2. The CDR3 covers 15 residues. Germline V lookup: CDR1 DFQATT, CDR2 SNEGSKA (reference sequence). V was pared by 3 bases and J by 4 bases, with 7 bases of the junction left unmatched.

The CDR3 coding sequence is TGTGCCAGCAGCAGTGCCTCTCGGACGGTTGCAACTAATGAAAAACTGTTTTTT. Encoded protein: CASSSASRTVATNEKLFF. The chain employs TRBV7-9 and TRBJ1-4; no clear D. This CDR3 is 18 amino acids long. From germline, CDR1 is SEHNR and CDR2 FQNEAQ (reference sequence). V gave up 5 bases and J gave up 0 bases, with 19 bases separating them.

The chain has TRBV6-2 or TRBV6-3 and TRBJ2-3; the match to TRBD2 covers 8 bases. This CDR3 is 15 amino acids long. Trimming removed 5 bases from V and 5 bases from J; junction bases left unmatched: 9. Germline CDR1 and CDR2: MNHEY and SVGEGT. The DNA of the CDR3 is TGTGCCAGCAGTCGTACCGGGACTAGTATAGATACGCAGTATTTT. Its protein product is CASSRTGTSIDTQYF.

The V and J genes are TRBV20-1 and TRBJ1-4, with a weak D call TRBD1 (5 bases). The CDR3 runs to 15 residues. V was pared by 6 bases and J by 7 bases, with 21 bases between. Germline loops: CDR1 DFQATT, CDR2 SNEGSKA (reference sequence). Here the CDR3 DNA reads TGCAGTGCCCCCCCCCAGAGGGGTTTTCCTGAAAAACTGTTTTTT. Translating gives CSAPPQRGFPEKLFF.

This clonotype was seen a handful of times. This sequence joins TRBV20-1 and TRBJ2-5; D is uncertain. The germline gives CDR1 DFQATT, CDR2 SNEGSKA (reference sequence). V was trimmed by 6 bases and J by 7 bases, leaving 12 bases between them. The CDR3 totals 11 residues. The CDR3 reads CSAPLAATQYF. The CDR3 nucleotides are TGCAGTGCCCCTCTTGCTGCGACCCAGTACTTC.